This TCR beta chain was documented in a study of T cells in Graves' hyperthyroidism and ophthalmopathy. Regions amplified from RNA transcripts were the TCR beta CDR3 regions. The study used the HTBI primer set for a first-round RT-PCR of the TCR CDR3. MiXCR, run by TCRdb on the multiplex PCR reads, gives a single entry per CDR3 protein. This table has 350,000 or so distinct CDR3 sequences, 15% to 20% appearing once. This clonotype was detected only a few times. Antigen unknown. The study's findings and limits: A model of 13 V-J features distinguished ophthalmopathy from stable hyperthyroidism.

V was clipped by 2 bases and J by 6 bases; unmatched bases: 8. CDR3 size: 15 residues. This receptor was obtained from a woman between 35 and 50 years old with Graves' ophthalmopathy. The V call is TRBV12-3 or TRBV12-4, the J call TRBJ1-1; TRBD1 aligns across 8 bases. The sequencing input was blood. The CDR3 coding sequence is TGTGCCAGCAGTTTAAGGACAGGGAGCCGATCTGAAGCTTTCTTT. The encoded protein is CASSLRTGSRSEAFF.